The 3 T cell receptor beta chains presented below share a single source sample, sequenced in a study of chemoradiotherapy in HPV16-positive cancers. Sequencing was performed with immunoSEQ multiplex PCR; in TCRdb, only in-frame clones are kept and a portion is missing. This table holds about 8,900 clones, 70% to 90% found once. The sample consisted of tumor tissue, taken from a patient who underwent chemoradiotherapy. The origin of the receptors is a human donor with HPV-associated anogenital cancer.

The J gene is TRBJ1-2, the V gene TRBV7-2, with 8 bases matching TRBD1. This CDR3 has 14 amino acids. Germline V gene sequence: CDR1 SGHTA, CDR2 FQGNSA. V shed 1 base, J shed 6 bases, and the junction held 4 bases outside the gene matches. The CDR3 is CASSLGQGKDGYTF. CDR3 in DNA: TGTGCCAGCAGCTTAGGACAGGGGAAAGATGGCTACACCTTC.

CDR3 in DNA: TGTGCCAGCTCACCCCCTTCTAGCGGGGGTTACGAGCAGTACTTC. Its protein is CASSPPSSGGYEQYF. The chain has TRBV18 and TRBJ2-5; 10 positions match TRBD2. The closer fit of TRBJ2-7 to the DNA end suggests the J call may be wrong. Germline values: CDR1 KGHSH, CDR2 LQKENI. This CDR3 region has 15 residues.

The V gene is TRBV6-1, the J gene TRBJ2-7; 10 positions match TRBD2. Germline V lookup: CDR1 MNHNS, CDR2 SASEGT. With 6 bases clipped from V and 9 bases from J, the junction kept 14 bases outside the gene matches. This CDR3 is built from 15 residues. As DNA, the CDR3 is TGTGCCAGCAGCCCGCTAGCGGGAGTACCCGAGAGGCAGTACTTC. Protein product: CASSPLAGVPERQYF.